This TCR beta chain was identified in a study of T-cell memory formation after mild COVID-19. One entry per CDR3 protein, called by TCRdb with MiXCR from the 5' RACE reads. Among 250,000 to 300,000 distinct CDR3 sequences listed, 15% to 20% were seen once. The CDR3 runs 15 residues. Germline V CDR1 and CDR2: SGHDT, YYEEEE. Trimming cost V 1 base and J 8 bases, with 16 bases left between them. In its sample, this clonotype was seen many times. The rearrangement links TRBV5-6 to TRBJ2-1; D is unclear. This receptor was obtained from a man aged 18 to 35 who had mild COVID-19 (a few samples of this study predate the infection). Cell type and time point are not known. The sequenced sample was PBMCs or a T cell subset sorted from them (not recorded which). DNA of the CDR3: TGTGCCAGCAGCTTGAGAAGGTCCCCTCGGTATGAGCAGTTCTTC. This gives the protein CASSLRRSPRYEQFF.